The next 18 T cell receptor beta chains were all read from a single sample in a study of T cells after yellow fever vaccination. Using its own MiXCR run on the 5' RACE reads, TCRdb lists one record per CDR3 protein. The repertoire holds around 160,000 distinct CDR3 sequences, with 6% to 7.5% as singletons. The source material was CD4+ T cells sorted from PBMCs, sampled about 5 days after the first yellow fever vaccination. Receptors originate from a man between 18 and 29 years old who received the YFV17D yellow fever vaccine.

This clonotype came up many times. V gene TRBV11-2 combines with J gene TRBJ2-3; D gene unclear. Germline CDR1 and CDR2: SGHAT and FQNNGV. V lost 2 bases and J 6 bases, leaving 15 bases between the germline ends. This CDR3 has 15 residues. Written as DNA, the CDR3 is TGTGCCAGCAGCTTATCTCTAGTAGGTTTGGATACGCAGTATTTT. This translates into CASSLSLVGLDTQYF.

CDR3 sequence: CASSSWDSLNYGYTF. Here the CDR3 DNA reads TGTGCCAGCAGTTCTTGGGACAGTTTAAACTATGGCTACACCTTC. The J gene is TRBJ1-2, the V gene TRBV28; 7 nucleotides agree with TRBD1. Germline CDR1 and CDR2: MDHEN and SYDVKM. V was pared by 4 bases and J by 2 bases, with 7 bases of the junction left unmatched. CDR3 length: 15 residues.

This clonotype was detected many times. CDR3 in amino acids: CASSQSLREKLFF. As DNA, the CDR3 is TGCGCCAGCAGCCAATCTCTTCGTGAAAAACTGTTTTTT. V and J are TRBV4-3 and TRBJ1-4; D is unresolved. Trimming stripped 2 bases from V and 7 bases from J, with 8 bases between. CDR1 is LGHNA and CDR2 is YSLEER in the germline V gene. This CDR3 has 13 amino acids.

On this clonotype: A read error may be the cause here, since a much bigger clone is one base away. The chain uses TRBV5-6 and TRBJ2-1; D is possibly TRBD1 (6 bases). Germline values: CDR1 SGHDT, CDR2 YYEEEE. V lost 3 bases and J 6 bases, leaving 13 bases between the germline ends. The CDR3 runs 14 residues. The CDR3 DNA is TGTGCCAGCAGCTCATACAGGGAAAGCAATGAGCAGTTCTTC. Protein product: CASSSYRESNEQFF.

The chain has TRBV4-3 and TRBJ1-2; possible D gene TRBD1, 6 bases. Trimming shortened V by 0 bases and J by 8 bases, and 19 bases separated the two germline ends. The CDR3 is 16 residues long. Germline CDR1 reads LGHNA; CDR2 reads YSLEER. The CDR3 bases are TGCGCCAGCAGCCAAGATAGGTCCGGAACAGGGCAAGGCTACACCTTC. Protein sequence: CASSQDRSGTGQGYTF.

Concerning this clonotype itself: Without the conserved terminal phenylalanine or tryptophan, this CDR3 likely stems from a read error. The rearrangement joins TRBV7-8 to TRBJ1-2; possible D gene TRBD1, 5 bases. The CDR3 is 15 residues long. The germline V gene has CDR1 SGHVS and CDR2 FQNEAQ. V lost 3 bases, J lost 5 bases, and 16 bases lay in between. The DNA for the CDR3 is TGTGCCAGCAGCTTGGGACCACAAAGCCCTTATGGCTACACCTAC. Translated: CASSLGPQSPYGYTY.

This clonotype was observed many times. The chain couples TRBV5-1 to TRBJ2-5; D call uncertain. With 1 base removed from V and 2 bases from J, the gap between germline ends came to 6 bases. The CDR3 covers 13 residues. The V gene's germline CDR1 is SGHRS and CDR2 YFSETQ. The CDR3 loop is CASSLQVQETQYF. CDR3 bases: TGCGCCAGCAGCTTGCAGGTGCAAGAGACCCAGTACTTC.

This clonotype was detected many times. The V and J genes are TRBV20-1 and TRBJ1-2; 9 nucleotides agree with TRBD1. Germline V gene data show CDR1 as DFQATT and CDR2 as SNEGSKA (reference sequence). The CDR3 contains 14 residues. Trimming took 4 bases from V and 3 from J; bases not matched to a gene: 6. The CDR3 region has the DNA TGCAGTGCTATCTACAGGGGGCGAGACTATGGCTACACCTTC. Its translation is CSAIYRGRDYGYTF.

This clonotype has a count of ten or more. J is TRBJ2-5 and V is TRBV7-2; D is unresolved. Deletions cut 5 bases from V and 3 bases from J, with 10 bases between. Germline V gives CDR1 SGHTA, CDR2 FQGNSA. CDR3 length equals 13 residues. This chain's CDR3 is CASSPTREETQYF. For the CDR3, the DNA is TGTGCCAGCAGCCCAACTCGAGAAGAGACCCAGTACTTC.

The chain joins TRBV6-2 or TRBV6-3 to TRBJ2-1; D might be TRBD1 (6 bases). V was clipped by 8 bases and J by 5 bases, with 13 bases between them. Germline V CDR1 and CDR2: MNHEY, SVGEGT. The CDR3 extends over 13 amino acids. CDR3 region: CASAYRVNNEQFF. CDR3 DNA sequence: TGTGCCAGCGCATACAGGGTCAACAATGAGCAGTTCTTC.

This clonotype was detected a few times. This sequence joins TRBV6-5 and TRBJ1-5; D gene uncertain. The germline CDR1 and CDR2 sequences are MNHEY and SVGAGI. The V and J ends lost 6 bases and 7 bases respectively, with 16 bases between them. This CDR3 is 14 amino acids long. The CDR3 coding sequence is TGTGCCAGCAGATCGTCGCGGGTGGGCCAGCCCCAGCATTTT. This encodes CASRSSRVGQPQHF.

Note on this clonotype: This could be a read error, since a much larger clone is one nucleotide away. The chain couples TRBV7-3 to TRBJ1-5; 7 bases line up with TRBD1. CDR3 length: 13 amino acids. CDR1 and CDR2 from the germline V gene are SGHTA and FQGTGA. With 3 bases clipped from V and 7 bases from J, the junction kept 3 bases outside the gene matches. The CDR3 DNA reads TGTGCCAGCAGCTTGACAGGGCACCAGCCCCAGCATTTT. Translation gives CASSLTGHQPQHF.

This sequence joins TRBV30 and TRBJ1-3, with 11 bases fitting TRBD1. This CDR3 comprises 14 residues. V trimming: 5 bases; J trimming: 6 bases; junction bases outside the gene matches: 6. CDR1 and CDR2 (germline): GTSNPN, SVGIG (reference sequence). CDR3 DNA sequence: TGTGCCTGGGGGACAGGGGGAAGGGTAAACACCATATATTTT. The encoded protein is CAWGTGGRVNTIYF.

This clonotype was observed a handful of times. The CDR3 coding sequence is TGTGCCAGCGCCGGCAGATACACCGGGGAGCTGTTTTTT. Translating gives CASAGRYTGELFF. V and J are TRBV25-1 and TRBJ2-2; unclear D gene. CDR3 size: 13 residues. Trimming cost V 8 bases and J 3 bases, with 10 bases left between them. Germline loops: CDR1 MGHDK, CDR2 SYGVNS. Based on the CDR3 plus reference TRBV25-1 and TRBJ2-2, the full variable domain is EADIYQTPRYLVIGTGKKITLECSQTMGHDKMYWYQQDPGMELHLIHYSYGVNSTEKGDLSSESTVSRIRTEHFPLTLESARPSHTSQYLCASAGRYTGELFFGEGSRLTVL.

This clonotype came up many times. For the CDR3, the DNA is TGCGCCAGCAGCCAAGTAGGCGGGGGATCCTACGAGCAGTACTTC. It specifies CASSQVGGGSYEQYF. This rearrangement joins TRBV4-1 to TRBJ2-7; 7 bases agree with TRBD2. The J segment lost 1 base and the V segment lost 1 base, leaving 4 bases of the junction unmatched. CDR1 MGHRA and CDR2 YSYEKL come from the germline V gene. The CDR3 runs 15 residues.

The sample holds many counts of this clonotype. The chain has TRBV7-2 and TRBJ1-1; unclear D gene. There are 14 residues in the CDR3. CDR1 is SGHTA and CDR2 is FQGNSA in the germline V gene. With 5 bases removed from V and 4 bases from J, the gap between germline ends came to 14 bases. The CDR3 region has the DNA TGTGCCAGCAGCCTGACCCGGCTTGCCACTGAAGCTTTCTTT. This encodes CASSLTRLATEAFF.

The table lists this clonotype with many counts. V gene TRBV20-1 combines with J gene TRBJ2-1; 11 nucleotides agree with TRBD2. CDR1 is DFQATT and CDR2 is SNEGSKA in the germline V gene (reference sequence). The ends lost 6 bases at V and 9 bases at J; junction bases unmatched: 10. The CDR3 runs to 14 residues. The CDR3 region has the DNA TGCAGTGCCATAGCGGGGGGGCCGTTAGGTGAGCAGTTCTTC. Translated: CSAIAGGPLGEQFF.

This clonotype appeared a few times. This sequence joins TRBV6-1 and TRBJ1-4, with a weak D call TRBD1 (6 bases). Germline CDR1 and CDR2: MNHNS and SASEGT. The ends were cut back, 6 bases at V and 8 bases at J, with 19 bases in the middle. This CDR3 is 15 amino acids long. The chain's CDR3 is CASRRRVAGVEKLFF. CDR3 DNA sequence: TGTGCCAGCAGACGACGTGTGGCAGGGGTAGAAAAACTGTTTTTT.